One and the same sample provided the 21 T cell receptor beta chains below, sequenced in a study of lymphopenia after photon versus proton radiotherapy. The protocol was immunoSEQ multiplex PCR, while the TCRdb copy is restricted to in-frame clones and leaves out a portion. The table has about 50,000 clones, around four fifths seen once. Sequencing was performed on peripheral blood, taken from a patient treated with photon-based radiotherapy. Source of these receptors: a man aged 50-60 years with gastric cancer.

The chain is built from TRBV5-6 and TRBJ2-7, with TRBD2 matching 9 bases. From germline, CDR1 is SGHDT and CDR2 YYEEEE. Trimming cost V 6 bases and J 2 bases; bases outside gene matches: 9. The CDR3 runs 15 residues. For the CDR3, the DNA is TGTGCCAGCACCTCATTAGCGGGAGCCGCCTACGAGCAGTACTTC. Translated, it gives CASTSLAGAAYEQYF.

This clone was observed a few times. The V call is TRBV19, the J call TRBJ1-2; D gene unclear. The CDR3 covers 14 residues. The V and J ends lost 3 bases and 8 bases respectively, with 16 bases between them. Germline assignment: CDR1 LNHDA and CDR2 SQIVND (reference sequence). CDR3 coding DNA: TGTGCCAGTAGTATTACCGCCGGAGACCGGGGCTACACCTTC. It yields the protein CASSITAGDRGYTF.

The chain carries TRBV28 and TRBJ1-5; D ambiguous. The germline V and J ends were trimmed by 5 bases and 4 bases, with 12 bases remaining between them. Germline values: CDR1 MDHEN, CDR2 SYDVKM. The CDR3 has 14 residues. CDR3 DNA: TGTGCCAGCAGTCACGGGCCCCAAAATCAGCCCCAGCATTTT. Translation gives CASSHGPQNQPQHF.

In DNA form, the CDR3 reads TGTGCCAGCAGTCTGGTGGGAGGGCCCGCGAATGAGCAGTTCTTC. This codes for CASSLVGGPANEQFF. This sequence joins TRBV6-4 and TRBJ2-1, with 7 bases aligning to TRBD2. Germline CDR1 is MRHNA and CDR2 is SNTAGT. The length of the CDR3 is 15 residues. The V segment lost 5 bases and the J segment 7 bases; nucleotides outside the gene matches: 11.

The chain is built from TRBV5-1 and TRBJ2-5, with TRBD2 identical over 11 bases. V gave up 1 base and J gave up 2 bases; unmatched junction bases: 4. Germline-derived CDR1 and CDR2 are SGHRS and YFSETQ. This CDR3 has 16 amino acids. This chain's CDR3 is CASSLIVAGGQETQYF. Here the CDR3 DNA reads TGCGCCAGCAGCTTGATAGTAGCGGGAGGGCAAGAGACCCAGTACTTC. Using reference TRBV5-1 and TRBJ2-5 for the parts outside the CDR3, the full variable domain is KAGVTQTPRYLIKTRGQQVTLSCSPISGHRSVSWYQQTPGQGLQFLFEYFSETQRNKGNFPGRFSGRQFSNSRSEMNVSTLELGDSALYLCASSLIVAGGQETQYFGPGTRLLVL.

V is TRBV2 and J is TRBJ1-1; 7 bases are shared with TRBD1. This CDR3 comprises 15 residues. Germline V gene data show CDR1 as SNHLY and CDR2 as FYNNEI. V shed 7 bases and J 1 base; nucleotides not matched to a gene: 9. CDR3 loop: CASKLPGQKNTEAFF. The CDR3 bases are TGTGCCAGCAAGTTACCGGGACAGAAGAACACTGAAGCTTTCTTT.

The CDR3 loop is CASSQIASSSTDTQYF. Here the CDR3 DNA reads TGCGCCAGCAGCCAAATCGCCAGCTCTAGCACAGATACGCAGTATTTT. The chain uses TRBV4-1 and TRBJ2-3; D remains ambiguous. Germline CDR1 is MGHRA and CDR2 is YSYEKL. Trimming removed 2 bases at V and 0 bases at J, with 12 bases between. This CDR3 is built from 16 residues.

The chain combines TRBV25-1 with TRBJ1-5; D possibly corresponds to TRBD1 (5 bases). V was pared by 3 bases and J by 1 base, with 19 bases between. Per the germline V gene, CDR1 is MGHDK and CDR2 is SYGVNS. The CDR3 totals 18 residues. The CDR3 nucleotides are TGTGCCAGCAGTGATACGCGACGGGGGAGTACAAGCAATCAGCCCCAGCATTTT. Translating gives CASSDTRRGSTSNQPQHF. Drawing the rest from reference TRBV25-1 and TRBJ1-5, the complete variable domain is EADIYQTPRYLVIGTGKKITLECSQTMGHDKMYWYQQDPGMELHLIHYSYGVNSTEKGDLSSESTVSRIRTEHFPLTLESARPSHTSQYLCASSDTRRGSTSNQPQHFGDGTRLSIL.

The rearrangement joins TRBV5-6 to TRBJ2-3; tentative D call: TRBD1 (6 bases). This CDR3 region has 15 residues. The V and J ends lost 4 bases and 4 bases respectively, with 16 bases between them. Germline V gives CDR1 SGHDT, CDR2 YYEEEE. CDR3 bases: TGTGCCAGCAGCGCCCAGGGGAGAGGCTCAGATACGCAGTATTTT. Its translation: CASSAQGRGSDTQYF.

This clone was observed once. The rearrangement joins TRBV5-1 to TRBJ2-7, with D tentatively TRBD1 or TRBD2 (6 bases each). CDR3 length: 17 amino acids. V lost 2 bases and J lost 5, with 23 bases in between. Germline V gives CDR1 SGHRS, CDR2 YFSETQ. The DNA for the CDR3 is TGCGCCAGCAGCTTTGGGGTGAGGGGGGAGCGGTTTAACGAGCAGTACTTC. Translating it yields CASSFGVRGERFNEQYF.

This clone was observed a handful of times. J is TRBJ2-2 and V is TRBV10-3; 8 nucleotides agree with TRBD2. V gave up 0 bases and J gave up 1 base; unmatched junction bases: 4. Germline CDR1 ENHRY, CDR2 SYGVKD. The CDR3 is made up of 17 amino acids. The CDR3 nucleotides read TGTGCCATCAGTGAGTCAGGTAGCGGGAAGAACACCGGGGAGCTGTTTTTT. Translation: CAISESGSGKNTGELFF.

V gene TRBV6-5 combines with J gene TRBJ2-3; 9 bases are a match to TRBD2. In germline, CDR1 is MNHEY, CDR2 SVGAGI. The length of the CDR3 is 14 residues. The V segment lost 6 bases and the J segment 3 bases; nucleotides outside the gene matches: 4. CDR3 bases: TGTGCCAGCAGGAAACTAGCGGGTACAGATACGCAGTATTTT. Amino acid sequence: CASRKLAGTDTQYF.

The chain employs TRBV25-1 and TRBJ1-4; 10 nucleotides align to TRBD1. Trimming removed 3 bases from V and 6 bases from J; junction bases left unmatched: 7. This CDR3 contains 16 residues. Germline CDR1 is MGHDK and CDR2 is SYGVNS. The CDR3 loop is CASSEPGTGVDEKLFF. The CDR3 DNA follows: TGTGCCAGCAGTGAGCCCGGGACAGGGGTTGATGAAAAACTGTTTTTT.

V and J are TRBV28 and TRBJ1-2; 9 nucleotides line up with TRBD1. CDR1 and CDR2 (germline): MDHEN, SYDVKM. J was trimmed by 4 bases and V by 5 bases; bases with no gene match: 8. CDR3 length: 15 amino acids. CDR3 nucleotides: TGTGCCAGCAGTACCGTCCGGACAGGGGCCTATGGCTACACCTTC. Amino acid sequence: CASSTVRTGAYGYTF.

The chain recombines TRBV28 with TRBJ1-2, with 8 positions matching TRBD1. Germline V gene data show CDR1 as MDHEN and CDR2 as SYDVKM. This CDR3 region has 15 residues. Trimming cost V 1 base and J 7 bases; bases outside gene matches: 8. CDR3 protein: CASSLSAGGTSGYTF. Here the CDR3 DNA reads TGTGCCAGCAGTTTATCGGCAGGGGGCACTTCTGGCTACACCTTC.

The V call is TRBV7-9, the J call TRBJ1-1; D unresolved. The CDR3 consists of 13 residues. Germline values: CDR1 SEHNR, CDR2 FQNEAQ (reference sequence). V lost 1 base, J lost 5 bases, and 8 bases lay in between. The CDR3 DNA reads as TGTGCCAGCAGCTTAGTACCCCGGACTGAAGCTTTCTTT. Amino acid sequence: CASSLVPRTEAFF.

The V call is TRBV5-1, the J call TRBJ1-2, with TRBD1 as a possible D gene (5 bases). The length of the CDR3 is 15 residues. Germline-derived CDR1 and CDR2 are SGHRS and YFSETQ. Deletions cut 7 bases from V and 6 bases from J, with 22 bases between. This CDR3 reads CASGTPPGTSDGYTF. CDR3 bases: TGCGCCAGCGGCACCCCACCCGGGACCTCTGATGGCTACACCTTC.

The chain employs TRBV30 and TRBJ2-7; TRBD1 agrees at 9 bases. The CDR3 has 15 residues. Germline CDR1 is GTSNPN and CDR2 is SVGIG (reference sequence). Unmatched junction bases numbered 9, after V lost 5 bases and J lost 1 base. The CDR3 sequence: CAWRRDRALSYEQYF. In DNA, the CDR3 is TGTGCCTGGCGTCGGGACAGGGCTCTTTCCTACGAGCAGTACTTC.

This chain links TRBV4-1 with TRBJ2-6, with 7 bases identical to TRBD1. Germline V lookup: CDR1 MGHRA, CDR2 YSYEKL. V gave up 0 bases and J gave up 0 bases; unmatched junction bases: 5. The CDR3 is 18 residues long. The CDR3 loop is CASSQDDRAVSGANVLTF. As DNA, the CDR3 is TGCGCCAGCAGCCAAGATGACAGGGCGGTCTCTGGGGCCAACGTCCTGACTTTC.

This clone was seen a handful of times. CDR3 DNA: TGTGCCAGCAGCGACACAGGGGAACCTTACGAGCAGTACTTC. This translates into CASSDTGEPYEQYF. This chain links TRBV7-9 with TRBJ2-7; 7 bases are a match to TRBD1. The CDR3 is 14 amino acids. J was trimmed by 4 bases and V by 5 bases; bases with no gene match: 8. Germline CDR1 is SEHNR and CDR2 is FQNEAQ (reference sequence). The entire variable domain, with the rest obtained from reference TRBV7-9 and TRBJ2-7, is as follows: DTGVSQNPRHKITKRGQNVTFRCDPISEHNRLYWYRQTLGQGPEFLTYFQNEAQLEKSRLLSDRFSAERPKGSFSTLEIQRTEQGDSAMYLCASSDTGEPYEQYFGPGTRLTVT.

The chain couples TRBV5-6 to TRBJ1-4, with no clear D. Trimming pared 1 base from V and 0 bases from J, leaving 4 bases between. Germline loops: CDR1 SGHDT, CDR2 YYEEEE. The CDR3 consists of 14 residues. The CDR3 region is CASSLSATNEKLFF. DNA for the CDR3: TGTGCCAGCAGCTTGTCTGCAACTAATGAAAAACTGTTTTTT. The entire variable domain, with the rest obtained from reference TRBV5-6 and TRBJ1-4, is as follows: DAGVTQSPTHLIKTRGQQVTLRCSPKSGHDTVSWYQQALGQGPQFIFQYYEEEERQRGNFPDRFSGHQFPNYSSELNVNALLLGDSALYLCASSLSATNEKLFFGSGTQLSVL.